These 32 T cell receptor beta chains share one sample of origin, sequenced in a study of breast tumors, draining lymph nodes, adjacent tissues. From the multiplex PCR reads, TCRdb called clonotypes with MiXCR, one entry per CDR3 protein. The top ten hold about 3.7% of the sample, which has about 120,000 distinct CDR3 sequences, 20% seen once. Samples came from axillary lymph nodes draining the breast cancer. The sequenced sample consisted of axillary lymph node tissue. The receptors here all came from a female donor with breast cancer. Some clones in this sample may be carry-over from other donors' samples.

This chain links TRBV19 with TRBJ2-2; 11 bases are a match to TRBD2. Germline CDR1 LNHDA, CDR2 SQIVND (reference sequence). CDR3 length: 17 amino acids. V was pared by 2 bases and J by 5 bases, with 7 bases of the junction left unmatched. In nucleotides, the CDR3 is TGTGCCAGTAGTATAAGGCTAGCGGGAGGCGGGACCGGGGAGCTGTTTTTT. This sequence encodes CASSIRLAGGGTGELFF.

In its sample, this clonotype was seen many times. The V and J genes are TRBV5-1 and TRBJ2-5, with D unclear. Trimming took 0 bases from V and 5 from J, leaving 14 bases between them. The CDR3 loop spans 15 amino acids. Per the germline V gene, CDR1 is SGHRS and CDR2 is YFSETQ. DNA of the CDR3: TGCGCCAGCAGCTTGGCCCCTAGGGTTGGGGAGACCCAGTACTTC. Its protein product is CASSLAPRVGETQYF.

The CDR3 DNA reads as TGCAGTGCTTCTGCGACGGATATGGCTGGCTACACCTTC. Its translation is CSASATDMAGYTF. The rearrangement joins TRBV20-1 to TRBJ1-2; no reliable D call. CDR1 DFQATT and CDR2 SNEGSKA come from the germline V gene (reference sequence). The length of the CDR3 is 13 residues. V was cut by 5 bases and J by 7 bases, with 17 bases left in between.

This clonotype was observed many times. The V and J genes are TRBV5-1 and TRBJ1-6, with D possibly matching TRBD1 (6 bases). The CDR3 loop spans 15 amino acids. The ends were cut back, 4 bases at V and 4 bases at J, with 12 bases in the middle. Germline values: CDR1 SGHRS, CDR2 YFSETQ. CDR3 protein: CASSTTGHYNSPLHF. The CDR3 DNA follows: TGCGCCAGCAGCACCACGGGACATTATAATTCACCCCTCCACTTT.

Ten or more counts support this clonotype. The J gene is TRBJ2-5, the V gene TRBV20-1; 11 bases map to TRBD2. Germline assignment: CDR1 DFQATT and CDR2 SNEGSKA (reference sequence). Trimming removed 0 bases from V and 4 bases from J; junction bases left unmatched: 7. This CDR3 spans 16 amino acids. The CDR3 spells CSARDVIAGGLETQYF. In nucleotides, the CDR3 is TGCAGTGCTAGAGATGTGATAGCGGGAGGGCTAGAGACCCAGTACTTC.

This clonotype was seen ten or more times. The V and J genes are TRBV7-9 and TRBJ2-7; D remains unclear. The germline gives CDR1 SEHNR, CDR2 FQNEAQ (reference sequence). Trimming removed 3 bases at V and 2 bases at J, with 14 bases between. The CDR3 consists of 15 residues. The CDR3 protein is CASSFMTNSAYEQYF. The CDR3 DNA sequence: TGTGCCAGCAGCTTTATGACGAATTCGGCCTACGAGCAGTACTTC.

About this clonotype itself: A much larger clonotype is one base distant, so this may be a read error. The CDR3 DNA reads as TGCAGTGCGGGGCGGGGGGGGGACGGAGCTAATCAGCCCCAGCATTTT. It specifies CSAGRGGDGANQPQHF. The J gene is TRBJ1-5, the V gene TRBV20-1, with D possibly TRBD1 on 5 matching bases. This CDR3 is built from 16 residues. Trimming took 6 bases from V and 4 from J, leaving 22 bases between them. Per the germline V gene, CDR1 is DFQATT and CDR2 is SNEGSKA (reference sequence).

On this clonotype: Germline is not matched at one junction end, which may reflect a read error. The rearrangement uses TRBV20-1 and TRBJ1-4, with 7 bases aligning to TRBD1. The CDR3 totals 15 residues. Germline CDR1 DFQATT, CDR2 SNEGSKA (reference sequence). CDR3 in amino acids: CSARTGQATNEKLFF. The CDR3 DNA reads as TGCAGTGCTAGGACCGGACAGGCAACCAATGAAAAACTGTTTTTT.

At least ten counts were recorded for this clonotype. The CDR3 sequence is CASSAGQGPYNEQFF. The CDR3 DNA is TGTGCCAGCAGCGCGGGACAGGGACCTTACAATGAGCAGTTCTTC. The chain joins TRBV9 to TRBJ2-1; 9 nucleotides align to TRBD1. The CDR3 is 15 residues long. Per the germline V gene, CDR1 is SGDLS and CDR2 is YYNGEE. With 3 bases clipped from V and 4 bases from J, the junction kept 5 bases outside the gene matches.

This clonotype was detected a few times. This rearrangement joins TRBV6-5 to TRBJ1-2; the D gene is possibly TRBD1 (6 bases). Germline-derived CDR1 and CDR2 are MNHEY and SVGAGI. The V and J ends lost 6 bases and 8 bases respectively, with 16 bases between them. The CDR3 totals 13 residues. The CDR3 DNA follows: TGTGCCAGCAGCCCGAATTCAGGGGAAGGCTACACCTTC. This gives the protein CASSPNSGEGYTF.

This clonotype was seen only a few times. One base away lies a much larger clone, so this may be a sequencing read error. The chain uses TRBV20-1 and TRBJ2-1; D possibly corresponds to TRBD2 (6 bases). Germline CDR1 DFQATT, CDR2 SNEGSKA (reference sequence). This CDR3 is built from 11 residues. Between the trimmed V and J ends, which lost 7 bases and 8 bases, there was a span of 12 bases. CDR3 bases: TGCAGTGTCAGCACGGGGGATGAGCAGTTCTTC. Translating gives CSVSTGDEQFF.

This clonotype was counted at least ten times. The chain couples TRBV11-2 to TRBJ2-5; the D is unclear. Trimming left V 5 bases short and J 3 bases short, with 13 bases between. Germline assignment: CDR1 SGHAT and CDR2 FQNNGV. The CDR3 extends over 14 amino acids. CDR3 DNA: TGTGCCAGCAGCCGACGGTACTCTGAAGAGACCCAGTACTTC. It is translated as CASSRRYSEETQYF.

Turning to this clonotype: One junction end does not reproduce the germline sequence, and a read error may be involved. The chain has TRBV15 and TRBJ2-7; no definite D call. CDR3 size: 13 residues. Per the germline V gene, CDR1 is LNHNV and CDR2 is YYDKDF (reference sequence). CDR3 region: CATSRVRSREQYF. The CDR3 DNA reads TGTGCCACCAGCAGAGTAAGAAGCCGCGAGCAGTATTTC. Full variable domain (remainder filled in from reference TRBV15 and TRBJ2-7): DAMVIQNPRYQVTQFGKPVTLSCSQTLNHNVMYWYQQKSSQAPKLLFHYYDKDFNNEADTPDNFQSRRPNTSFCFLDIRSPGLGDTAMYLCATSRVRSREQYFGPGTRLTVT.

Many counts were recorded for this clonotype. The chain links TRBV29-1 to TRBJ2-1, with D possibly being TRBD2 (6 bases). This CDR3 comprises 12 residues. CDR1 and CDR2 (germline): SQVTM, ANQGSEA. The germline V and J ends were trimmed by 6 bases and 7 bases, with 13 bases remaining between them. CDR3 nucleotide sequence: TGCAGCGTCGTGATACTAGCTAATGAGCAGTTCTTC. Its translation: CSVVILANEQFF.

The V gene is TRBV3-1, the J gene TRBJ2-1; 8 bases are shared with TRBD2. Germline lookup yields CDR1 LGHDT and CDR2 YNNKEL (reference sequence). V lost 5 bases to trimming and J lost 3 bases; unmatched junction nucleotides: 6. The CDR3 sequence is 15 residues long. In DNA, the CDR3 is TGTGCCAGCAGCGTTAGCGGGGTAAGCTACAATGAGCAGTTCTTC. Its protein product is CASSVSGVSYNEQFF.

Ten or more counts support this clonotype. The CDR3 DNA follows: TGTGCCAGCTCATCCGGGACGCCCCCAGATACGCAGTATTTT. Its translation is CASSSGTPPDTQYF. The chain carries TRBV4-2 and TRBJ2-3; TRBD1 or TRBD2 may be the D gene (5 bases each). This CDR3 is 14 amino acids long. Germline CDR1 LGHNA, CDR2 YNFKEQ. The V end lost 8 bases, the J end lost 4 bases, and 16 bases lay between the germline ends.

About this clonotype: A read error may be the cause here, since a much bigger clone is one base away. V and J are TRBV9 and TRBJ2-1; the match to TRBD2 covers 10 bases. Germline V gene sequence: CDR1 SGDLS, CDR2 YYNGEE. There are 16 residues in the CDR3. This CDR3 is CTSSAGLAEEYYEQFF. The CDR3 coding sequence is TGTACCAGCAGCGCTGGACTAGCGGAGGAGTACTATGAGCAGTTCTTC.

The sample holds many counts of this clonotype. The V and J genes are TRBV6-5 and TRBJ2-1; 7 bases are a match to TRBD1. CDR3 length equals 16 residues. V dropped 6 bases and J dropped 4; count of bases not matched to a gene: 12. Germline CDR1 MNHEY, CDR2 SVGAGI. CDR3 region: CASSRKPGQPYNEQFF. DNA of the CDR3: TGTGCCAGCAGCCGCAAACCGGGACAGCCATACAATGAGCAGTTCTTC.

In its sample, this clonotype was seen many times. J is TRBJ2-1 and V is TRBV12-3 or TRBV12-4, with D tentatively TRBD2 (5 bases). Between the trimmed V and J ends, which lost 3 bases and 9 bases, there was a span of 12 bases. The CDR3 has 13 residues. The CDR3 protein is CASSLFGEGEQFF. Written as DNA, the CDR3 is TGTGCCAGCAGTTTGTTCGGGGAAGGTGAGCAGTTCTTC.

The sample holds many counts of this clonotype. The rearrangement links TRBV20-1 to TRBJ2-7, with D unresolved. Germline V gene sequence: CDR1 DFQATT, CDR2 SNEGSKA (reference sequence). The length of the CDR3 is 10 residues. V was cut by 5 bases and J by 10 bases, with 12 bases left in between. CDR3 sequence (DNA): TGCAGTGCTCTGGACGAAGACCAGTACTTC. This translates into CSALDEDQYF.

This clonotype was seen at least ten times. V gene TRBV7-9 combines with J gene TRBJ2-3; D is unresolved. There are 14 residues in the CDR3. Trimming left V 3 bases short and J 3 bases short, with 10 bases between. The V gene's germline CDR1 is SEHNR and CDR2 FQNEAQ (reference sequence). The CDR3 DNA sequence: TGTGCCAGCAGCTTGCGGCGTCGGACAGATACGCAGTATTTT. This codes for CASSLRRRTDTQYF. The full variable domain, in which reference TRBV7-9 and TRBJ2-3 provide the parts outside the CDR3, is DTGVSQNPRHKITKRGQNVTFRCDPISEHNRLYWYRQTLGQGPEFLTYFQNEAQLEKSRLLSDRFSAERPKGSFSTLEIQRTEQGDSAMYLCASSLRRRTDTQYFGPGTRLTVL.

This clonotype has ten or more counts. The chain joins TRBV7-2 to TRBJ2-7; TRBD2 is a possible D gene (6 bases). Germline loops: CDR1 SGHTA, CDR2 FQGNSA. The V gene lost 6 bases and the J gene lost 6 bases, with 15 bases spanning the gap. There are 13 residues in the CDR3. The CDR3 reads CASSPRGGTEQYF. DNA for the CDR3: TGTGCCAGCAGTCCACGGGGAGGTACCGAGCAGTACTTC.

This clonotype was observed many times. V and J are TRBV7-9 and TRBJ2-5; no definite D call. The CDR3 length is 14 residues. V was pared by 3 bases and J by 0 bases, with 8 bases between. Germline lookup yields CDR1 SEHNR and CDR2 FQNEAQ (reference sequence). The CDR3 DNA reads as TGTGCCAGCAGCTTTCAAGAAAACCAAGAGACCCAGTACTTC. Its translation: CASSFQENQETQYF.

The chain employs TRBV9 and TRBJ1-1; D unresolved. Trimming cost V 3 bases and J 4 bases, with 13 bases left between them. This CDR3 is built from 14 residues. Germline V lookup: CDR1 SGDLS, CDR2 YYNGEE. This CDR3 is CASSEGNTGTEAFF. In DNA form, the CDR3 reads TGTGCCAGCAGCGAAGGGAATACGGGCACTGAAGCTTTCTTT.

The CDR3 loop is CATGVPGGTEAFF. Written as DNA, the CDR3 is TGTGCCACAGGGGTCCCAGGGGGCACTGAAGCTTTCTTT. This chain uses TRBV10-3 with TRBJ1-1; 7 bases are shared with TRBD1. Trimming took 10 bases from V and 4 from J; bases not matched to a gene: 9. The CDR3 totals 13 residues. Germline CDR1 reads ENHRY; CDR2 reads SYGVKD.

A word on this clonotype: Possible read error: a much larger clone is one base away. The chain employs TRBV4-2 and TRBJ1-3, with D possibly being TRBD1 (5 bases). The length of the CDR3 is 15 residues. Germline assignment: CDR1 LGHNA and CDR2 YNFKEQ. CDR3 DNA: TGTGCCAGCAGCTTAATGGACGGGGCCGGAAACGCCATATATTTT. Protein sequence: CASSLMDGAGNAIYF.

A note on this clonotype: This may be a read error, as it is one base from a much larger clone. The chain combines TRBV30 with TRBJ2-5; D not certain. Per germline, CDR1 GTSNPN and CDR2 SVGIG (reference sequence). This CDR3 has 12 residues. CDR3 nucleotides: TGTGCCTGGAGTCGCGACCAAGAGACCCGGTACTTC. It is translated as CAWSRDQETRYF.

V usage is TRBV18 and J usage is TRBJ2-3; D might be TRBD1 (5 bases). Germline CDR1 is KGHSH and CDR2 is LQKENI. CDR3 length: 14 amino acids. The ends were cut back, 3 bases at V and 3 bases at J, with 10 bases in the middle. The CDR3 loop is CASSPGRATDTQYF. The DNA of the CDR3 is TGTGCCAGCTCACCGGGCAGGGCTACAGATACGCAGTATTTT.

About this clonotype itself: A much more abundant neighbour one base away suggests this may be a read error. This likely comes from a read error, as the CDR3 has no conserved phenylalanine or tryptophan at its end. This chain connects TRBV5-1 to TRBJ2-3, with TRBD1 matching 8 bases. With V trimmed by 3 bases and J by 2 bases, 5 bases remained unmatched. Germline loops: CDR1 SGHRS, CDR2 YFSETQ. The CDR3 sequence is 15 residues long. CDR3 region: CASSSDRAITDTQYL. The CDR3 DNA reads TGCGCCAGCAGCTCGGACAGGGCCATCACAGATACGCAGTATCTT.

Remarks on this clonotype: An end of the junction does not agree with germline; a read error may underlie this. J is TRBJ2-7 and V is TRBV6-5; the match to TRBD1 covers 12 bases. This CDR3 has 16 amino acids. Germline CDR1 reads MNHEY; CDR2 reads SVGAGI. Here the CDR3 DNA reads TGTGCCAGCAGTGCCCGGGACAGGGGGCCTTTCTACGAGCGGTACTTC. Amino acids: CASSARDRGPFYERYF.

The table lists this clonotype with a few counts. V and J are TRBV6-2 or TRBV6-3 and TRBJ2-2, with D tentatively TRBD2 (6 bases). The length of the CDR3 is 16 residues. Germline V CDR1 and CDR2: MNHEY, SVGEGT. Deletions cut 7 bases from V and 5 bases from J, with 20 bases between. CDR3 sequence: CASTPGGDPDTGELFF. As DNA, the CDR3 is TGTGCCAGCACCCCCGGCGGGGATCCGGATACCGGGGAGCTGTTTTTT.

There are many counts of this clonotype. The V and J genes are TRBV7-2 and TRBJ1-5; the D is unclear. V was shortened by 1 base and J by 10 bases, with 17 bases between the two germline ends. The CDR3 length is 15 residues. CDR1 SGHTA and CDR2 FQGNSA come from the germline V gene. CDR3 DNA: TGTGCCAGCAGCTTAGATCGTGGAGCTAGTAAACCCCAGCATTTT. Protein sequence: CASSLDRGASKPQHF.